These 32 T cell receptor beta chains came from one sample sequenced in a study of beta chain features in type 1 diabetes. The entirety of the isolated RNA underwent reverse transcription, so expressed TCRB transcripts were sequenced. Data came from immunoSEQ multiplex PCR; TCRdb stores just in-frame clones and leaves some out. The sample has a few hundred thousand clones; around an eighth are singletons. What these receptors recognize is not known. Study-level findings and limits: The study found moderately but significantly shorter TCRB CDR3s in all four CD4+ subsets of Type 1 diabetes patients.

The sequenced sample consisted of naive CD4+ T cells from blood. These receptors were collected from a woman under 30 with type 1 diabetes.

CDR3 residues: CAWRALGTGNGYTF. The CDR3 coding sequence is TGTGCCTGGAGGGCCTTAGGGACAGGGAATGGCTACACCTTC. The chain carries TRBV30 and TRBJ1-2; 9 nucleotides agree with TRBD1. The CDR3 runs 14 residues. Germline V gene data show CDR1 as GTSNPN and CDR2 as SVGIG (reference sequence). J lost 6 bases, V lost 3 bases, and 8 bases had no gene match.

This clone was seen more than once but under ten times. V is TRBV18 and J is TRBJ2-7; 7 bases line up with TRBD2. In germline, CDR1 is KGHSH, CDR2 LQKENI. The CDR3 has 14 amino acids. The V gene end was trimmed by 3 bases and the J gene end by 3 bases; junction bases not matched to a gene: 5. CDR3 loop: CASSPGGGSYEQYF. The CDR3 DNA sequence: TGTGCCAGCTCACCTGGCGGGGGAAGCTACGAGCAGTACTTC. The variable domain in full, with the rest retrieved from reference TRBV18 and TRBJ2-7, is NAGVMQNPRHLVRRRGQEARLRCSPMKGHSHVYWYRQLPEEGLKFMVYLQKENIIDESGMPKERFSAEFPKEGPSILRIQQVVRGDSAAYFCASSPGGGSYEQYFGPGTRLTVT.

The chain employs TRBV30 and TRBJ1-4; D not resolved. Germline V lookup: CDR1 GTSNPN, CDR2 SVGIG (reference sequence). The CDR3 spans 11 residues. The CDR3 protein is CTGWEDEKLFF. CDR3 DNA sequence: TGTACGGGCTGGGAGGATGAAAAACTGTTTTTT. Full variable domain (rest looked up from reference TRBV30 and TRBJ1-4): SQTIHQWPATLVQPVGSPLSLECTVEGTSNPNLYWYRQAAGRGLQLLFYSVGIGQISSEVPQNLSASRPQDRQFILSSKKLLLSDSGFYLCTGWEDEKLFFGSGTQLSVL.

CDR3 sequence reads: CASSVVRTGGSEQFF. Here the CDR3 DNA reads TGTGCCAGCAGCGTAGTGAGGACAGGGGGCAGTGAGCAGTTCTTC. The chain joins TRBV9 to TRBJ2-1; 11 bases match TRBD1. The CDR3 runs 15 residues. The germline CDR1 and CDR2 sequences are SGDLS and YYNGEE. The trim removed 0 bases at V and 9 bases at J, leaving 5 bases unmatched.

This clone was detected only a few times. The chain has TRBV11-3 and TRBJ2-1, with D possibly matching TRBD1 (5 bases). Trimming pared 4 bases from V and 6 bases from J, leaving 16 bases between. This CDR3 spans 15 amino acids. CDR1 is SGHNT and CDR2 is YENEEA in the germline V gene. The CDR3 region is CASSYGAAFPNEQFF. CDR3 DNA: TGTGCCAGCAGCTATGGGGCGGCATTCCCCAATGAGCAGTTCTTC.

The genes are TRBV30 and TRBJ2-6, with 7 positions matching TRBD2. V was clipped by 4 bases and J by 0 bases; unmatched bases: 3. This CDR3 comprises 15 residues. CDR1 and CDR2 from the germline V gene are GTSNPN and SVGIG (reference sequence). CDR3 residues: CAWTGGSSGANVLTF. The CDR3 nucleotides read TGTGCCTGGACGGGGGGTAGCTCTGGGGCCAACGTCCTGACTTTC.

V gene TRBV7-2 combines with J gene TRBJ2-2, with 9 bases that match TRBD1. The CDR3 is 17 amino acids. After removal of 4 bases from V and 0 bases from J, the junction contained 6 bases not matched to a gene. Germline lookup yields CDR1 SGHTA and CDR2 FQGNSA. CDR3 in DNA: TGTGCCAGCAGCTATTACCGGGACAGGGCGAACACCGGGGAGCTGTTTTTT. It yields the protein CASSYYRDRANTGELFF.

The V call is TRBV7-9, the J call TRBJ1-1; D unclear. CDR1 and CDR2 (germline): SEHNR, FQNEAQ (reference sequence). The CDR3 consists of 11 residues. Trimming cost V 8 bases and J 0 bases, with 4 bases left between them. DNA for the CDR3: TGTGCCAGCGGGCTGAACACTGAAGCTTTCTTT. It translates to CASGLNTEAFF.

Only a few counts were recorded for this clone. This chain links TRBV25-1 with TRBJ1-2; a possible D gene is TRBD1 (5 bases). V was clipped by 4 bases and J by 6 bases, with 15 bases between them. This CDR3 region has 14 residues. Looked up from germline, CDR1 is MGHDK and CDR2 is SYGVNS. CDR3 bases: TGTGCCAGCAGTGGACGCAGGGCGCCACATGGCTACACCTTC. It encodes CASSGRRAPHGYTF.

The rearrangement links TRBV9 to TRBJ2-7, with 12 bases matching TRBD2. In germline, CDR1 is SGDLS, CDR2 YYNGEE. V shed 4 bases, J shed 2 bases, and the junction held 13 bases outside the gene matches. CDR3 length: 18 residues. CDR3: CASSRGQTLAGGPYEQYF. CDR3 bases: TGTGCCAGCAGCAGAGGACAGACGCTAGCGGGAGGGCCCTACGAGCAGTACTTC.

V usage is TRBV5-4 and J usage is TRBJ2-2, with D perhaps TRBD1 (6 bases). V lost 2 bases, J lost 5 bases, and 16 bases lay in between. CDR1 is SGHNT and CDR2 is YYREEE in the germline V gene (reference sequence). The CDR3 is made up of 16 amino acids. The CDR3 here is CASSFMAGDPTGELFF. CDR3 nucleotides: TGTGCCAGCAGCTTTATGGCAGGGGATCCAACCGGGGAGCTGTTTTTT. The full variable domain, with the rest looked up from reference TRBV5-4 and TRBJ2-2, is ETGVTQSPTHLIKTRGQQVTLRCSSQSGHNTVSWYQQALGQGPQFIFQYYREEENGRGNFPPRFSGLQFPNYSSELNVNALELDDSALYLCASSFMAGDPTGELFFGEGSRLTVL.

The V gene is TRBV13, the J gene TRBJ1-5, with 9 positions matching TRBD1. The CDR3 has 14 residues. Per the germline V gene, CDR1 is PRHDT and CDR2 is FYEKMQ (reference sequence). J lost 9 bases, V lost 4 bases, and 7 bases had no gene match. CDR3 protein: CASSSRDRVSPQHF. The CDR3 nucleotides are TGTGCCAGCAGCTCCCGGGACAGGGTCTCGCCCCAGCATTTT. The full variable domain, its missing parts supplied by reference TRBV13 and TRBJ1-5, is AAGVIQSPRHLIKEKRETATLKCYPIPRHDTVYWYQQGPGQDPQFLISFYEKMQSDKGSIPDRFSAQQFSDYHSELNMSSLELGDSALYFCASSSRDRVSPQHFGDGTRLSIL.

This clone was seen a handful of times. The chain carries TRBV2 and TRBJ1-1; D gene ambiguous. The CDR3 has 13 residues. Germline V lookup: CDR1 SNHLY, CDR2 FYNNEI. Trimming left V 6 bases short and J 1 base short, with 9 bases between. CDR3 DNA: TGTGCCAGCAGCCTTACATCGAACACTGAAGCTTTCTTT. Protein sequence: CASSLTSNTEAFF.

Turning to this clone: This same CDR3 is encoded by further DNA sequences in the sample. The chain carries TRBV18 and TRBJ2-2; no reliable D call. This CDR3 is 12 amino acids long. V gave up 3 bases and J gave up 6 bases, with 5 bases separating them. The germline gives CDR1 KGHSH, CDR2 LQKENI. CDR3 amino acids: CASSPRAGELFF. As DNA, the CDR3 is TGTGCCAGCTCACCCCGCGCCGGGGAGCTGTTTTTT.

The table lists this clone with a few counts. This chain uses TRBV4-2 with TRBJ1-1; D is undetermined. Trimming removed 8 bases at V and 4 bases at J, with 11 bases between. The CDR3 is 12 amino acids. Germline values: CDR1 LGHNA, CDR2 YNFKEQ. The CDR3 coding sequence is TGTGCCAGCTACGGTCCGGGCACTGAAGCTTTCTTT. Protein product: CASYGPGTEAFF.

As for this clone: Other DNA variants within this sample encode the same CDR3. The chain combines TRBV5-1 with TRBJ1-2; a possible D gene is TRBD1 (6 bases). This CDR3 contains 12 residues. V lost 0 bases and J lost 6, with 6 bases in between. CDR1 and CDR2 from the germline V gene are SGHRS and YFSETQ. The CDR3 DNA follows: TGCGCCAGCAGCTTGGACAGGGATGGCTACACCTTC. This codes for CASSLDRDGYTF.

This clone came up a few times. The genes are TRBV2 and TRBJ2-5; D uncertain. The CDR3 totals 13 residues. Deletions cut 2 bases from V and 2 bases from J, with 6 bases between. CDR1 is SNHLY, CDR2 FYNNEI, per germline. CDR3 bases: TGTGCCAGCAGTGAAAACAGACAAGAGACCCAGTACTTC. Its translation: CASSENRQETQYF.

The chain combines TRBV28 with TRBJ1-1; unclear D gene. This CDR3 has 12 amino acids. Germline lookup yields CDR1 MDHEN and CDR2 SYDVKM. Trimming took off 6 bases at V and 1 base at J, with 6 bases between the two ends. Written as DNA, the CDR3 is TGTGCCAGCAGGGTCAGGAACACTGAAGCTTTCTTT. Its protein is CASRVRNTEAFF. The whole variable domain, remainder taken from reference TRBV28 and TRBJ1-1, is DVKVTQSSRYLVKRTGEKVFLECVQDMDHENMFWYRQDPGLGLRLIYFSYDVKMKEKGDIPEGYSVSREKKERFSLILESASTNQTSMYLCASRVRNTEAFFGQGTRLTVV.

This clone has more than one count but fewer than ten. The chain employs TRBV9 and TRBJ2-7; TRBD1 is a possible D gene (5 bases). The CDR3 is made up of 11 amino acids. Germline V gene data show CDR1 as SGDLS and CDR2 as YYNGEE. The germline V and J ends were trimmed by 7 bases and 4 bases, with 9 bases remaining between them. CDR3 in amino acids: CASAQGYEQYF. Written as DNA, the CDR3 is TGTGCCAGCGCGCAGGGATACGAGCAGTACTTC.

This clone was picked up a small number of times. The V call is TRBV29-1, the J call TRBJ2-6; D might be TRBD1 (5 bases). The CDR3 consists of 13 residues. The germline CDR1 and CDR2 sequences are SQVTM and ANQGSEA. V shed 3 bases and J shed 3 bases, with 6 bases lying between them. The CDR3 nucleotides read TGCAGCGTTGATACAGGTGGGGCCAACGTCCTGACTTTC. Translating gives CSVDTGGANVLTF.

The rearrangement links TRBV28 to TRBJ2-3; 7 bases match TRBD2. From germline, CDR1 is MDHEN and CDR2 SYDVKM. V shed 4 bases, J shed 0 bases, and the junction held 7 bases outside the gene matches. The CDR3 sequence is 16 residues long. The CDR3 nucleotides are TGTGCCAGCAGTTCTCTTGGGGGAGGGAGCACAGATACGCAGTATTTT. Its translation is CASSSLGGGSTDTQYF.

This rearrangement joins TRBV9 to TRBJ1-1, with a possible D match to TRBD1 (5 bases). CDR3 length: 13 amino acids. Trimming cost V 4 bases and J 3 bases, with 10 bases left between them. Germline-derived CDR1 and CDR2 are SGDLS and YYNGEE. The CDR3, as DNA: TGTGCCAGCAGCCAGGGAGGGTACACTGAAGCTTTCTTT. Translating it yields CASSQGGYTEAFF.

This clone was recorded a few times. CDR3: CASSPRTGNYGYTF. CDR3 DNA sequence: TGTGCCAGCAGCCCCAGGACAGGGAACTATGGCTACACCTTC. The gene calls are TRBV5-5 and TRBJ1-2; the match to TRBD1 covers 8 bases. The junction had 4 bases not matched to a gene; V was cut back by 4 bases and J by 2 bases. The CDR3 is made up of 14 amino acids. Germline V gene lookup returns CDR1 SGHKS and CDR2 YYEKEE (reference sequence).

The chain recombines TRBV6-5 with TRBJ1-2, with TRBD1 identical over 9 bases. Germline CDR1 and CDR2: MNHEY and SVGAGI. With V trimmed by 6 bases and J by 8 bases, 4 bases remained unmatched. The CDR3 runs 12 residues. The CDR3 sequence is CASSRTGVGYTF. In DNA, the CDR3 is TGTGCCAGCAGCCGGACAGGGGTCGGCTACACCTTC.

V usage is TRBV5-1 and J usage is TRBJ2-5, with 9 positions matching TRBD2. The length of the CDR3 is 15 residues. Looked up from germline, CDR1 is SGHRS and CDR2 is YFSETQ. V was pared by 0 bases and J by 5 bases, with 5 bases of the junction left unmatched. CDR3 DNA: TGCGCCAGCAGCTTGGTGGCGGGGGGGCGTGAGACCCAGTACTTC. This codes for CASSLVAGGRETQYF. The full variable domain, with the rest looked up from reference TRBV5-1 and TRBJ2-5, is KAGVTQTPRYLIKTRGQQVTLSCSPISGHRSVSWYQQTPGQGLQFLFEYFSETQRNKGNFPGRFSGRQFSNSRSEMNVSTLELGDSALYLCASSLVAGGRETQYFGPGTRLLVL.

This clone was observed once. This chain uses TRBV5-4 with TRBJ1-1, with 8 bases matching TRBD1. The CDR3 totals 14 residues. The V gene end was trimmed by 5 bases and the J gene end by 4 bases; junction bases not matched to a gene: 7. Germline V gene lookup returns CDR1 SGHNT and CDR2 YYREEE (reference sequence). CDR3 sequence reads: CASSLNTGGTEAFF. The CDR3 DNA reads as TGTGCCAGCAGTCTTAACACAGGGGGCACTGAAGCTTTCTTT.

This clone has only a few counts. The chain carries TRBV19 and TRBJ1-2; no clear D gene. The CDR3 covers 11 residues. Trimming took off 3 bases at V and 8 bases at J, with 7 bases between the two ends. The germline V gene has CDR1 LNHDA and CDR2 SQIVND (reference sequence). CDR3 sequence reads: CASSIGQGYTF. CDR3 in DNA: TGTGCCAGTAGTATTGGGCAAGGCTACACCTTC. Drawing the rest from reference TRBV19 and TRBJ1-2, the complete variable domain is DGGITQSPKYLFRKEGQNVTLSCEQNLNHDAMYWYRQDPGQGLRLIYYSQIVNDFQKGDIAEGYSVSREKKESFPLTVTSAQKNPTAFYLCASSIGQGYTFGSGTRLTVV.

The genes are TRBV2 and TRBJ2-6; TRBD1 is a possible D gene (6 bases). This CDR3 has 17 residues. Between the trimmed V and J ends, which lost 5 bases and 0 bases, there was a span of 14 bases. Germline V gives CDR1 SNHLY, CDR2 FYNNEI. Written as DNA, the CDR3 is TGTGCCAGCAGTTTAGGACAGCCCTCCTCTGGGGCCAACGTCCTGACTTTC. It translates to CASSLGQPSSGANVLTF.

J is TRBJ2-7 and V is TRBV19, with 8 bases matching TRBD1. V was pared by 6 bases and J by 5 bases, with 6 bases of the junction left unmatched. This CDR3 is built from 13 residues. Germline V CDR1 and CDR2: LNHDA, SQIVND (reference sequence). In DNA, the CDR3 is TGTGCCAGTAGCCGGACAGGGACCCACGAGCAGTACTTC. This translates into CASSRTGTHEQYF.

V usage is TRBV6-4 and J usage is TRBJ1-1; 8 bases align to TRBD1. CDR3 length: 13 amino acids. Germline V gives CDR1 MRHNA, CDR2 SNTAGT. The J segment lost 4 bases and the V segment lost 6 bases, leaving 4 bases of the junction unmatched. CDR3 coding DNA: TGTGCCAGCAGCCTGGACAGGGCCACTGAAGCTTTCTTT. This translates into CASSLDRATEAFF.

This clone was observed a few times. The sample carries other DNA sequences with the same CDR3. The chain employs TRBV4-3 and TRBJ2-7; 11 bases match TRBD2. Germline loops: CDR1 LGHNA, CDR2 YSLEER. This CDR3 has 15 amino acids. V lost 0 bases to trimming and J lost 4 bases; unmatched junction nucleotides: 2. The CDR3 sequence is CASSQEGTSGYEQYF. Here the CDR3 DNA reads TGCGCCAGCAGCCAAGAGGGGACTAGCGGTTACGAGCAGTACTTC.

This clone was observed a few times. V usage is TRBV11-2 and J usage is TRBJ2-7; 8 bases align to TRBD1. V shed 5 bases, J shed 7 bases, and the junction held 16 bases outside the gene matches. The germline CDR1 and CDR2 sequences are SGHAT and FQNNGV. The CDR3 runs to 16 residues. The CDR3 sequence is CASSLVRGQGAGEQYF. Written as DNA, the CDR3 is TGTGCCAGCAGCCTGGTTAGGGGGCAGGGGGCGGGGGAGCAGTACTTC.